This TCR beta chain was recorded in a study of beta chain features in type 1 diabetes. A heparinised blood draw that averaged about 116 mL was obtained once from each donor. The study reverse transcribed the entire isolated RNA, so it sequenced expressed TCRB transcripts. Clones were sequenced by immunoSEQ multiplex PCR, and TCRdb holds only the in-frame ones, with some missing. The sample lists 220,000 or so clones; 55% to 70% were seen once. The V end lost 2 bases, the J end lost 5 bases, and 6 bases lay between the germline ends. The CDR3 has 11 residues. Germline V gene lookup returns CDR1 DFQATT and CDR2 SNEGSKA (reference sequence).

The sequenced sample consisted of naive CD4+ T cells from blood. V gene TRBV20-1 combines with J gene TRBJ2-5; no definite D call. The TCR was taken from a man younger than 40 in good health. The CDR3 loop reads CSARPRETQYF. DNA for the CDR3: TGCAGTGCTAGACCCCGGGAGACCCAGTACTTC.